Shown below are 23 T cell receptor beta chains from a single sample sequenced in a study of T cells in Graves' hyperthyroidism and ophthalmopathy. RNA transcripts were the template for amplifying TCR beta CDR3 regions. The TCR CDR3 first-round RT-PCR relied on the HTBI primer set. TCRdb re-analysed the multiplex PCR reads in MiXCR, keeping a single row per CDR3 protein. The data hold 150,000 or so distinct CDR3 sequences, with approximately 20% observed a single time. Sequences were obtained from blood. The receptors were sampled from a woman between 45 and 65 years old with Graves' hyperthyroidism that later progressed to Graves' ophthalmopathy.

The gene calls are TRBV4-2 and TRBJ1-2; D is unresolved. Trimming stripped 1 base from V and 1 base from J, with 10 bases between. This CDR3 contains 15 residues. Per the germline V gene, CDR1 is LGHNA and CDR2 is YNFKEQ. The DNA of the CDR3 is TGTGCCAGCAGCCAAGGAGGCATTCTTAACTATGGCTACACCTTC. Translation: CASSQGGILNYGYTF.

This chain connects TRBV28 to TRBJ2-3, with TRBD1 matching over 11 bases. V lost 5 bases to trimming and J lost 4 bases; unmatched junction nucleotides: 8. Germline V gene lookup returns CDR1 MDHEN and CDR2 SYDVKM. The CDR3 is 16 amino acids. This chain's CDR3 is CASSESRTGGADTQYF. CDR3 coding DNA: TGTGCCAGCAGTGAATCTCGGACAGGGGGCGCAGATACGCAGTATTTT.

The chain is built from TRBV19 and TRBJ1-1; the match to TRBD1 covers 7 bases. Looked up from germline, CDR1 is LNHDA and CDR2 is SQIVND (reference sequence). Germline trimming cut 3 bases from V and 3 bases from J; bases unmatched to any gene: 7. This CDR3 contains 15 residues. In DNA, the CDR3 is TGTGCCAGTAGTATCTCTACAGGGGAGTACACTGAAGCTTTCTTT. Its translation: CASSISTGEYTEAFF.

The chain is built from TRBV19 and TRBJ1-2; 7 bases agree with TRBD1. The germline V gene encodes CDR1 LNHDA and CDR2 SQIVND (reference sequence). The CDR3 spans 13 residues. The trim removed 5 bases at V and 6 bases at J, leaving 6 bases unmatched. The CDR3 loop reads CASSATGRDGYTF. CDR3 DNA sequence: TGTGCCAGTAGTGCGACAGGGCGGGATGGCTACACCTTC.

This clonotype was detected a few times. The J gene is TRBJ2-2, the V gene TRBV5-1; no firm D call. Trimming took off 7 bases at V and 0 bases at J, with 10 bases between the two ends. This CDR3 contains 14 residues. The germline gives CDR1 SGHRS, CDR2 YFSETQ. The CDR3, as DNA: TGCGCCAGCCGGGTGGGATCGAACACCGGGGAGCTGTTTTTT. Translating gives CASRVGSNTGELFF.

This clonotype was counted ten times or more. J is TRBJ2-7 and V is TRBV24-1; D gene unclear. Germline assignment: CDR1 KGHDR and CDR2 SFDVKD. CDR3 length: 11 amino acids. V lost 5 bases and J 3 bases, leaving 4 bases between the germline ends. CDR3 sequence reads: CATSGGYEQYF. For the CDR3, the DNA is TGTGCCACCAGTGGGGGCTACGAGCAGTACTTC.

V is TRBV11-3 and J is TRBJ2-1; TRBD2 aligns across 16 bases. From germline, CDR1 is SGHNT and CDR2 YENEEA. Trimming took 5 bases from V and 9 from J; bases not matched to a gene: 13. The CDR3 is 18 amino acids. The chain's CDR3 is CASSLGLAGGEYKPEQFF. The CDR3 DNA sequence: TGTGCCAGCAGCCTGGGACTAGCGGGAGGGGAGTACAAGCCTGAGCAGTTCTTC. Variable domain in full (rest from reference TRBV11-3 and TRBJ2-1): EAGVVQSPRYKIIEKKQPVAFWCNPISGHNTLYWYLQNLGQGPELLIRYENEEAVDDSQLPKDRFSAERLKGVDSTLKIQPAELGDSAVYLCASSLGLAGGEYKPEQFFGPGTRLTVL.

This rearrangement joins TRBV29-1 to TRBJ2-1; no firm D call. The CDR3 spans 14 residues. Per germline, CDR1 SQVTM and CDR2 ANQGSEA. Trimming took 3 bases from V and 8 from J, leaving 17 bases between them. CDR3 loop: CSVEGISSVHEQFF. CDR3 DNA: TGCAGCGTTGAGGGTATTAGTTCTGTCCATGAGCAGTTCTTC.

This clonotype has ten or more counts. CDR3 protein: CSARDTRTISTDTQYF. The CDR3 bases are TGCAGTGCTAGAGATACCCGGACGATCAGCACAGATACGCAGTATTTT. The genes are TRBV20-1 and TRBJ2-3; D gene uncertain. Germline CDR1 DFQATT, CDR2 SNEGSKA (reference sequence). The CDR3 is 16 residues long. Trimming left V 0 bases short and J 0 bases short, with 13 bases between.

This clonotype was observed many times. V and J are TRBV2 and TRBJ2-1; TRBD2 might be the D (6 bases). Per the germline V gene, CDR1 is SNHLY and CDR2 is FYNNEI. This CDR3 contains 15 residues. Deletions cut 6 bases from V and 7 bases from J, with 19 bases between. The DNA of the CDR3 is TGTGCCAGCAGCGGTTTCGGTGGCGGGATAAATGAGCAGTTCTTC. Translated: CASSGFGGGINEQFF.

This clonotype was counted a few times. The chain combines TRBV4-1 with TRBJ2-2; D ambiguous. The CDR3 covers 10 residues. Germline V gene lookup returns CDR1 MGHRA and CDR2 YSYEKL. The V end lost 7 bases, the J end lost 7 bases, and 4 bases lay between the germline ends. This CDR3 reads CASNNGELFF. The CDR3, as DNA: TGCGCCAGCAATAACGGGGAGCTGTTTTTT.

The V call is TRBV5-4, the J call TRBJ2-3; tentative D call: TRBD1 (5 bases). The CDR3 spans 13 residues. The germline V gene has CDR1 SGHNT and CDR2 YYREEE (reference sequence). V lost 1 base to trimming and J lost 5 bases, with 8 bases between them. CDR3 sequence: CASSLRGGDTQYF. The DNA for the CDR3 is TGTGCCAGCAGCTTGAGGGGCGGAGATACGCAGTATTTT. Supplemented by reference TRBV5-4 and TRBJ2-3, the full variable domain reads ETGVTQSPTHLIKTRGQQVTLRCSSQSGHNTVSWYQQALGQGPQFIFQYYREEENGRGNFPPRFSGLQFPNYSSELNVNALELDDSALYLCASSLRGGDTQYFGPGTRLTVL.

There are many counts of this clonotype. This chain joins TRBV19 and TRBJ1-1; no definite D call. Trimming cost V 3 bases and J 2 bases, with 7 bases left between them. The CDR3 covers 13 residues. Germline values: CDR1 LNHDA, CDR2 SQIVND (reference sequence). The chain's CDR3 is CASSIGENTEAFF. In nucleotides, the CDR3 is TGTGCCAGTAGTATTGGTGAAAACACTGAAGCTTTCTTT.

This clonotype was counted at least ten times. This chain joins TRBV20-1 and TRBJ1-4, with D possibly matching TRBD1 (5 bases). Germline V gives CDR1 DFQATT, CDR2 SNEGSKA (reference sequence). Trimming took 6 bases from V and 7 from J, leaving 12 bases between them. This CDR3 has 12 amino acids. The chain's CDR3 is CSAQGWGEKLFF. The CDR3 nucleotides are TGCAGTGCCCAGGGATGGGGTGAAAAACTGTTTTTT.

The chain links TRBV7-2 to TRBJ1-1, with unresolved D. This CDR3 comprises 10 residues. V lost 5 bases to trimming and J lost 7 bases, with 5 bases between them. CDR1 SGHTA and CDR2 FQGNSA come from the germline V gene. The CDR3 DNA reads TGTGCCAGCAGCCTTTTTGAAGCTTTCTTT. Translating it yields CASSLFEAFF.

This clonotype was seen more than once but under ten times. The chain joins TRBV7-9 to TRBJ1-3, with D unclear. V lost 2 bases and J lost 0, with 11 bases in between. CDR1 SEHNR and CDR2 FQNEAQ come from the germline V gene (reference sequence). There are 16 residues in the CDR3. CDR3 in DNA: TGTGCCAGCAGCTTATTCGGGTTTAGCTCTGGAAACACCATATATTTT. Translation: CASSLFGFSSGNTIYF. Using reference TRBV7-9 and TRBJ1-3 for the parts outside the CDR3, the full variable domain is DTGVSQNPRHKITKRGQNVTFRCDPISEHNRLYWYRQTLGQGPEFLTYFQNEAQLEKSRLLSDRFSAERPKGSFSTLEIQRTEQGDSAMYLCASSLFGFSSGNTIYFGEGSWLTVV.

This clonotype appeared many times. The chain uses TRBV6-2 or TRBV6-3 and TRBJ2-3, with no clear D. The CDR3 length is 13 residues. The ends were cut back, 6 bases at V and 1 base at J, with 8 bases in the middle. CDR1 and CDR2 (germline): MNHEY, SVGEGT. The CDR3 is CASRGYGTDTQYF. The CDR3 coding sequence is TGTGCCAGCAGGGGGTATGGCACAGATACGCAGTATTTT.

This clonotype was seen ten or more times. The chain is built from TRBV27 and TRBJ2-7; no clear D gene. The germline gives CDR1 MNHEY, CDR2 SMNVEV (reference sequence). The CDR3 is 13 residues long. Trimming pared 8 bases from V and 3 bases from J, leaving 14 bases between. The CDR3 loop is CASRPRAFYEQYF. The DNA for the CDR3 is TGTGCCAGCCGCCCCCGGGCCTTCTACGAGCAGTACTTC.

This clonotype was detected a few times. The genes are TRBV5-4 and TRBJ1-6, with 7 bases lining up with TRBD1. The V segment lost 0 bases and the J segment 14 bases; nucleotides outside the gene matches: 11. Germline assignment: CDR1 SGHNT and CDR2 YYREEE (reference sequence). This CDR3 has 15 residues. The CDR3 reads CASSLGRDRGFALHF. The CDR3 bases are TGTGCCAGCAGCTTGGGACGGGACAGAGGTTTCGCCCTCCACTTT.

This clonotype was found a few times. The CDR3 region is CSARPRDRAYRETQYF. The CDR3 DNA follows: TGCAGTGCTAGACCTCGGGACAGGGCGTATCGAGAGACCCAGTACTTC. The chain carries TRBV20-1 and TRBJ2-5; 9 bases line up with TRBD1. With 2 bases clipped from V and 4 bases from J, the junction kept 11 bases outside the gene matches. Germline CDR1 is DFQATT and CDR2 is SNEGSKA (reference sequence). The CDR3 consists of 16 residues.

This clonotype was counted ten times or more. The J gene is TRBJ1-5, the V gene TRBV28; 8 bases are a match to TRBD1. The CDR3 has 16 residues. V trimming: 1 base; J trimming: 9 bases; junction bases outside the gene matches: 11. Germline CDR1 is MDHEN and CDR2 is SYDVKM. Here the CDR3 reads CASSLYGQGIMAPQHF. The CDR3 region has the DNA TGTGCCAGCAGTTTATATGGACAGGGAATAATGGCGCCCCAGCATTTT.

On this clonotype itself: A much larger clone differs from this one at a single base, so this may be a read error. The chain employs TRBV10-3 and TRBJ1-1; 8 nucleotides match TRBD1. From germline, CDR1 is ENHRY and CDR2 SYGVKD. The junction had 15 bases not matched to a gene; V was cut back by 10 bases and J by 2 bases. The CDR3 extends over 16 amino acids. CDR3 DNA: TGTGCCACCGGCGGGGCAGGGGGCCGGGAAAACACTGAAGCTTTCTTT. Protein product: CATGGAGGRENTEAFF.

This clonotype was seen repeatedly, ten times or more. This rearrangement joins TRBV19 to TRBJ2-7; D is unresolved. The length of the CDR3 is 14 residues. The V end was cut by 4 bases, the J end by 0 bases, with 10 bases between. Looked up from germline, CDR1 is LNHDA and CDR2 is SQIVND (reference sequence). CDR3 residues: CASSTTLSSYEQYF. In DNA, the CDR3 is TGTGCCAGTAGTACGACTCTTAGCTCCTACGAGCAGTACTTC.